The 21 T cell receptor beta chains given below trace back to one sample, sequenced in a study of blood T cells in healthy people across ages. The use of a sample-barcoded 5' primer and a J-beta primer mix characterized a second PCR of roughly 7 to 12 cycles. Via MiXCR, TCRdb re-called the 5' RACE reads, giving one row per CDR3 protein. The sample includes some 690,000 distinct CDR3 sequences, 20% to 25% seen only once; the top ten take roughly 22%. Sequenced input: blood. The receptor source for this set is a man aged 65 to 85 in good health.

This rearrangement joins TRBV20-1 to TRBJ2-1, with TRBD2 as a possible D gene (5 bases). The V end was cut by 0 bases, the J end by 0 bases, with 12 bases between. The CDR3 contains 16 residues. Germline lookup yields CDR1 DFQATT and CDR2 SNEGSKA (reference sequence). The CDR3 loop reads CSARDPLDYSYNEQFF. In nucleotides, the CDR3 is TGCAGTGCTAGAGATCCCCTAGACTACTCCTACAATGAGCAGTTCTTC.

This clonotype was counted between two and nine times. The chain couples TRBV20-1 to TRBJ2-5; 10 bases are a match to TRBD2. The germline CDR1 and CDR2 sequences are DFQATT and SNEGSKA (reference sequence). The CDR3 loop spans 16 amino acids. V shed 3 bases, J shed 4 bases, and the junction held 11 bases outside the gene matches. CDR3 sequence reads: CSASPPSGRRGETQYF. As DNA, the CDR3 is TGCAGTGCTAGCCCTCCTAGCGGGAGACGCGGAGAGACCCAGTACTTC.

Only a few counts were recorded for this clonotype. The chain is built from TRBV14 and TRBJ2-3, with D unresolved. The CDR3 spans 15 residues. The V and J ends lost 1 base and 1 base respectively, with 9 bases between them. Per germline, CDR1 SGHDN and CDR2 FVKESK. The DNA for the CDR3 is TGTGCCAGCAGCCAAGTTTGGTCGGGCACAGATACGCAGTATTTT. Its translation is CASSQVWSGTDTQYF.

This clonotype was observed a few times. The chain links TRBV28 to TRBJ2-4; D may match TRBD1 or TRBD2 (5 bases each). The CDR3 is made up of 17 amino acids. Germline CDR1 is MDHEN and CDR2 is SYDVKM. V lost 5 bases, J lost 0 bases, and 17 bases lay in between. This CDR3 reads CASSPSRGNLAKNIQYF. CDR3 sequence (DNA): TGTGCCAGCAGTCCCTCGAGGGGTAACCTAGCCAAAAACATTCAGTACTTC.

The chain employs TRBV7-7 and TRBJ2-1; 10 bases fit TRBD2. The CDR3 sequence is 16 residues long. With V trimmed by 5 bases and J by 0 bases, 4 bases remained unmatched. In germline, CDR1 is SSHAT, CDR2 FNYEAQ (reference sequence). This CDR3 reads CASSPTSGASYNEQFF. The CDR3 nucleotides are TGTGCCAGCAGCCCTACTAGCGGGGCCTCCTACAATGAGCAGTTCTTC.

At least ten counts were recorded for this clonotype. The rearrangement joins TRBV29-1 to TRBJ2-5, with D unresolved. In germline, CDR1 is SQVTM, CDR2 ANQGSEA. Trimming pared 6 bases from V and 5 bases from J, leaving 16 bases between. The CDR3 runs 13 residues. The CDR3 bases are TGCAGCGTAGATCTTACCGCTATGGAGACCCAGTACTTC. This translates into CSVDLTAMETQYF. Drawing the rest from reference TRBV29-1 and TRBJ2-5, the complete variable domain is SAVISQKPSRDICQRGTSLTIQCQVDSQVTMMFWYRQQPGQSLTLIATANQGSEATYESGFVIDKFPISRPNLTFSTLTVSNMSPEDSSIYLCSVDLTAMETQYFGPGTRLLVL.

The gene calls are TRBV5-1 and TRBJ2-3; D call uncertain. With 4 bases removed from V and 8 bases from J, the gap between germline ends came to 17 bases. CDR1 is SGHRS, CDR2 YFSETQ, per germline. This CDR3 is built from 14 residues. CDR3 region: CASSTQSGTPTQYF. In DNA, the CDR3 is TGCGCCAGCAGCACCCAATCGGGTACTCCTACGCAGTATTTT.

This clonotype came up a few times. The CDR3: CAWSVNLGGGNQPQHF. The CDR3 DNA reads TGTGCCTGGAGTGTCAATCTGGGGGGCGGCAATCAGCCCCAGCATTTT. The gene calls are TRBV30 and TRBJ1-5; tentatively, D is TRBD1 (6 bases). The ends were cut back, 0 bases at V and 2 bases at J, with 14 bases in the middle. CDR1 GTSNPN and CDR2 SVGIG come from the germline V gene (reference sequence). The CDR3 totals 16 residues.

The chain joins TRBV20-1 to TRBJ1-5; D remains ambiguous. The CDR3 spans 16 residues. V lost 0 bases and J lost 0, with 12 bases in between. Germline V lookup: CDR1 DFQATT, CDR2 SNEGSKA (reference sequence). Written as DNA, the CDR3 is TGCAGTGCTAGAGATTTCGCAGCAAATAGCAATCAGCCCCAGCATTTT. This encodes CSARDFAANSNQPQHF.

This clonotype was observed a handful of times. This chain links TRBV15 with TRBJ2-1, with 8 bases aligning to TRBD1. V shed 3 bases and J 8 bases; nucleotides not matched to a gene: 9. This CDR3 contains 15 residues. CDR1 and CDR2 from the germline V gene are LNHNV and YYDKDF (reference sequence). The CDR3 is CATSSPGTGVYEQFF. In nucleotides, the CDR3 is TGTGCCACCAGCAGTCCCGGGACAGGAGTCTATGAGCAGTTCTTC.

This clonotype was seen ten or more times. The rearrangement joins TRBV18 to TRBJ1-6; D is uncertain. Germline V gene data show CDR1 as KGHSH and CDR2 as LQKENI. Trimming removed 3 bases at V and 7 bases at J, with 7 bases between. The CDR3 contains 13 residues. The CDR3 protein is CASSPYENSPLHF. For the CDR3, the DNA is TGTGCCAGCTCACCTTACGAGAATTCACCCCTCCACTTT.

The chain combines TRBV20-1 with TRBJ2-7; 10 bases line up with TRBD1. The junction had 6 bases not matched to a gene; V was cut back by 6 bases and J by 7 bases. CDR1 and CDR2 (germline): DFQATT, SNEGSKA (reference sequence). This CDR3 region has 12 residues. Here the CDR3 reads CSASDRGWEQYF. The CDR3 DNA reads as TGCAGTGCGTCGGACAGGGGGTGGGAGCAGTACTTC.

This clonotype came up a few times. The CDR3 DNA sequence: TGTGCCAGTAGTACAGGGCAGATCTATGGCTACACCTTC. Its protein is CASSTGQIYGYTF. The J gene is TRBJ1-2, the V gene TRBV19; D is possibly TRBD1 (5 bases). This CDR3 spans 13 amino acids. CDR1 and CDR2 (germline): LNHDA, SQIVND (reference sequence). V lost 4 bases to trimming and J lost 4 bases, with 10 bases between them.

The rearrangement joins TRBV27 to TRBJ2-2, with D uncertain. The length of the CDR3 is 13 residues. Germline CDR1 reads MNHEY; CDR2 reads SMNVEV (reference sequence). Trimming removed 6 bases from V and 3 bases from J, with 8 bases in between. The CDR3 DNA sequence: TGTGCCAGCAGGCCTACCGACACCGGGGAGCTGTTTTTT. Translating it yields CASRPTDTGELFF.

This clonotype came up a few times. V usage is TRBV10-3 and J usage is TRBJ2-5, with D unclear. This CDR3 comprises 14 residues. Per germline, CDR1 ENHRY and CDR2 SYGVKD. Between the trimmed V and J ends, which lost 8 bases and 0 bases, there was a span of 13 bases. CDR3 sequence (DNA): TGTGCCATCGCTGGTAATTTCTACCAAGAGACCCAGTACTTC. Translating gives CAIAGNFYQETQYF.

This clonotype was detected only a few times. This rearrangement joins TRBV19 to TRBJ2-7; D not resolved. Germline V gene lookup returns CDR1 LNHDA and CDR2 SQIVND (reference sequence). Trimming stripped 2 bases from V and 3 bases from J, with 11 bases between. The CDR3 consists of 14 residues. This chain's CDR3 is CASSIRQSNYEQYF. CDR3 nucleotides: TGTGCCAGTAGTATACGGCAGTCGAACTACGAGCAGTACTTC.

The table lists this clonotype with many counts. This chain uses TRBV28 with TRBJ2-3; the D call may be TRBD1 or TRBD2 (6 bases each). Germline assignment: CDR1 MDHEN and CDR2 SYDVKM. The CDR3 runs 12 residues. The ends were cut back, 2 bases at V and 9 bases at J, with 9 bases in the middle. CDR3 coding DNA: TGTGCCAGCAGTTTAAGGGGGGCAACGCAGTATTTT. Encoded protein: CASSLRGATQYF.

This clonotype was detected many times. The CDR3 DNA reads TGTGCCAGCAGCCCCTGGGGCAATCAGCCCCAGCATTTT. It translates to CASSPWGNQPQHF. The V call is TRBV6-2 or TRBV6-3, the J call TRBJ1-5; the D is unclear. Trimming removed 6 bases at V and 2 bases at J, with 8 bases between. The germline CDR1 and CDR2 sequences are MNHEY and SVGEGT. The CDR3 length is 13 residues.

This chain links TRBV11-3 with TRBJ2-1; TRBD2 agrees at 12 bases. Germline values: CDR1 SGHNT, CDR2 YENEEA. This CDR3 region has 15 residues. Trimming cost V 5 bases and J 6 bases; bases outside gene matches: 5. The CDR3 reads CASSTLAGGRNEQFF. CDR3 DNA sequence: TGTGCCAGCAGCACCCTAGCGGGGGGGCGCAATGAGCAGTTCTTC. Based on the CDR3 plus reference TRBV11-3 and TRBJ2-1, the full variable domain is EAGVVQSPRYKIIEKKQPVAFWCNPISGHNTLYWYLQNLGQGPELLIRYENEEAVDDSQLPKDRFSAERLKGVDSTLKIQPAELGDSAVYLCASSTLAGGRNEQFFGPGTRLTVL.

Only a few counts were recorded for this clonotype. CDR3 loop: CASSAAGFGNTIYF. The DNA for the CDR3 is TGTGCCAGCAGCGCAGCGGGATTTGGAAACACCATATATTTT. V and J are TRBV9 and TRBJ1-3; no clear D. CDR3 size: 14 residues. Deletions cut 3 bases from V and 3 bases from J, with 10 bases between. CDR1 is SGDLS and CDR2 is YYNGEE in the germline V gene. The full variable domain, rest sourced from reference TRBV9 and TRBJ1-3, is DSGVTQTPKHLITATGQRVTLRCSPRSGDLSVYWYQQSLDQGLQFLIQYYNGEERAKGNILERFSAQQFPDLHSELNLSSLELGDSALYFCASSAAGFGNTIYFGEGSWLTVV.

This clonotype occurred a few times. This rearrangement joins TRBV21-1 to TRBJ2-2; the table's TRBD2 call for D was not verified on the DNA. TRBV21-1 is designated a pseudogene. The CDR3 extends over 16 amino acids. The CDR3 protein is CASSKVEQRGTGELFF. DNA for the CDR3: TGTGCCAGCAGCAAAGTGGAACAGCGGGGCACCGGGGAGCTGTTTTTT.